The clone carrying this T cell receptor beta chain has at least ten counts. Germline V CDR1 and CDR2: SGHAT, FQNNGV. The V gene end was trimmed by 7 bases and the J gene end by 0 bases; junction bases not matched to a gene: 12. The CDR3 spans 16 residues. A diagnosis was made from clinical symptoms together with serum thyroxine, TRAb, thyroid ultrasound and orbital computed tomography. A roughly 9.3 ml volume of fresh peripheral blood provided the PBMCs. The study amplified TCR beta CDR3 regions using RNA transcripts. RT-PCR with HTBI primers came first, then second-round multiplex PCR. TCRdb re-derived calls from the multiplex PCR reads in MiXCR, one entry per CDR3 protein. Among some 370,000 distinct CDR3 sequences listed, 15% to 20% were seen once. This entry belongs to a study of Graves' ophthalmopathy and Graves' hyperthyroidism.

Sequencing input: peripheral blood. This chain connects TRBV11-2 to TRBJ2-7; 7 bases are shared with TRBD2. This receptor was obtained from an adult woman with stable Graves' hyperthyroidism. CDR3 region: CASTSGTPPSSYEQYF. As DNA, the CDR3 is TGTGCCAGCACCAGCGGGACTCCCCCGAGCTCCTACGAGCAGTACTTC.